This entry is about one T cell receptor beta chain. Its antigen is undetermined. This record belongs to a study of T cell responses to AZD1222 COVID-19 vaccine. Study results and caveats: Spike-wide vaccine-associated CD4 TCRs dominated at 160-218 and 743-854.

Sequencing used immunoSEQ multiplex PCR; TCRdb keeps in-frame clones, though not all of them. This repertoire shows roughly 120,000 clones, 85% to 90% found once; its top ten account for 6.5% to 9.5%. J was trimmed by 2 bases and V by 6 bases; bases with no gene match: 6. The CDR3 spans 14 residues. In germline, CDR1 is SGHTA, CDR2 FQGNSA. This receptor was identified in an adult in good health. V and J are TRBV7-2 and TRBJ2-7; 8 positions match TRBD1. The sample was peripheral blood, taken on day 0 of AZD1222 vaccination. The CDR3 loop reads CASSPDRVAYEQYF. The CDR3 DNA sequence: TGTGCCAGCAGTCCGGACAGGGTGGCCTACGAGCAGTACTTC. Based on the CDR3 plus reference TRBV7-2 and TRBJ2-7, the full variable domain is GAGVSQSPSNKVTEKGKDVELRCDPISGHTALYWYRQSLGQGLEFLIYFQGNSAPDKSGLPSDRFSAERTGGSVSTLTIQRTQQEDSAVYLCASSPDRVAYEQYFGPGTRLTVT.